This T cell receptor (beta chain) was sequenced for a study of CD8 T cells in Susac syndrome. In blood CD8+ and CD4+ T cells, TCR beta underwent sequencing. Random hexamers primed reverse transcription of about 0.5 to 1 ug RNA. TCRdb fed the immunoSEQ multiplex PCR reads into MiXCR, producing one record per CDR3 protein. The data show a few hundred thousand distinct CDR3 sequences, about 91% seen once. The sequencing sample was made of CD4+ T cells from PBMCs. The clonotype was recovered from a human donor with multiple sclerosis.

DNA for the CDR3: TGTGCCAGCAGTTTAAGGCAGGGGAGGAAGGGGGGTGAAGCTTTCTTT. Amino acids: CASSLRQGRKGGEAFF. The rearrangement joins TRBV27 to TRBJ1-1; TRBD1 is a possible D gene (6 bases). With 2 bases removed from V and 7 bases from J, the gap between germline ends came to 20 bases. Germline assignment: CDR1 MNHEY and CDR2 SMNVEV (reference sequence). The length of the CDR3 is 16 residues.